This TCR beta chain was sequenced for a study of graft-versus-host responses after intestinal transplantation. Points on this clone: What it binds is unknown.

V was shortened by 4 bases and J by 4 bases, with 10 bases between the two germline ends. The germline gives CDR1 GTSNPN, CDR2 SVGIG (reference sequence). The CDR3 extends over 13 amino acids. Produced via immunoSEQ multiplex PCR; TCRdb's table is partial and in-frame only. The sample shows 85,000 to 100,000 clones, about 90% of them seen only once. The specimen was unstimulated CD8+ T cells sorted from spleen or lymph node cells, collected before transplant. This sequence was found in a human donor who was the organ donor for an intestinal transplant. The genes are TRBV30 and TRBJ1-4; D perhaps matches TRBD1 (6 bases). DNA for the CDR3: TGTGCCTGGAACAGGGAAAATAATGAAAAACTGTTTTTT. Residues: CAWNRENNEKLFF.